These 10 T cell receptor beta chains were sequenced from one sample in a study of metastatic and nonmetastatic thyroid tumors. MiXCR reprocessed the PCR reads for TCRdb. The repertoire holds about 27,000 clones, with 20% to 30% as singletons. Thyroid surgery had not been preceded by any treatment in any patient. The sequencing sample was made of blood. These receptors were collected from a female donor with papillary thyroid cancer or a benign thyroid nodule (not recorded which). Some clones in this sample may be carry-over from other donors' samples.

This clone rates as medium-sized. The chain uses TRBV27 and TRBJ1-6; TRBD1 agrees at 9 bases. The V gene end was trimmed by 6 bases and the J gene end by 5 bases; junction bases not matched to a gene: 5. The CDR3 contains 15 residues. In germline, CDR1 is MNHEY, CDR2 SMNVEV (reference sequence). CDR3 DNA sequence: TGTGCCAGCAGCGAACAGGGGGCGAATAATTCACCCCTCCACTTT. Its protein is CASSEQGANNSPLHF.

With respect to this clone: Sequence at one end of the junction differs from germline and may be a read error. The chain uses TRBV4-3 and TRBJ2-7; D may be TRBD1 (6 bases). From germline, CDR1 is LGHNA and CDR2 YSLEER. CDR3 length: 13 amino acids. The CDR3: CAISQGRGYEQYF. DNA of the CDR3: TGCGCCATCAGCCAAGGCAGGGGCTACGAGCAGTACTTC.

The V gene is TRBV28, the J gene TRBJ1-1, with 11 bases identical to TRBD1. The CDR3 extends over 16 amino acids. The V segment lost 6 bases and the J segment 1 base; nucleotides outside the gene matches: 7. Germline V gene data show CDR1 as MDHEN and CDR2 as SYDVKM. CDR3 residues: CASRGQGVGENTEAFF. CDR3 DNA sequence: TGTGCCAGCAGGGGACAGGGGGTGGGGGAGAACACTGAAGCTTTCTTT.

This clone was observed a handful of times. V is TRBV24-1 and J is TRBJ2-1; 15 positions agree with TRBD2. The CDR3 extends over 16 amino acids. The ends lost 8 bases at V and 6 bases at J; junction bases unmatched: 7. The V gene's germline CDR1 is KGHDR and CDR2 SFDVKD. The DNA for the CDR3 is TGTGCCACCATCACCCAGGGACTAGCGGGAGGCAATGAGCAGTTCTTC. This encodes CATITQGLAGGNEQFF.

This clone was recorded many times. A clone one base away is much larger, so this may be a read error. The rearrangement joins TRBV25-1 to TRBJ2-1, with 11 nucleotides matching TRBD1. There are 13 residues in the CDR3. CDR1 is MGHDK and CDR2 is SYGVNS in the germline V gene. CDR3 sequence: CASSGTGGYEHFF. In nucleotides, the CDR3 is TGTGCCAGCAGTGGGACAGGGGGCTATGAGCATTTCTTC.

This clone was observed a single time. The genes are TRBV30 and TRBJ2-7; TRBD2 agrees at 7 bases. This CDR3 has 12 residues. Germline V gene sequence: CDR1 GTSNPN, CDR2 SVGIG (reference sequence). J was trimmed by 8 bases and V by 2 bases; bases with no gene match: 6. Written as DNA, the CDR3 is TGTGCCTGGAGTCTTCCGGGAGGACAGCAGTACTTC. Amino acid sequence: CAWSLPGGQQYF.

Ten or more counts support this clone. V gene TRBV3-1 combines with J gene TRBJ1-1, with D perhaps TRBD1 (5 bases). The CDR3 length is 15 residues. V was cut by 4 bases and J by 0 bases, with 12 bases left in between. The germline V gene has CDR1 LGHDT and CDR2 YNNKEL (reference sequence). CDR3 amino acids: CASSPPGLLNTEAFF. CDR3 nucleotides: TGTGCCAGCAGCCCCCCGGGACTACTGAACACTGAAGCTTTCTTT.

This clone has only a few counts. The conserved phenylalanine or tryptophan is not found at the CDR3 terminus, so this likely reflects a read error. The chain has TRBV28 and TRBJ2-5, with D possibly being TRBD2 (5 bases). The germline V gene has CDR1 MDHEN and CDR2 SYDVKM. The V end was cut by 10 bases, the J end by 2 bases, with 20 bases between. The CDR3 totals 15 residues. The CDR3 region has the DNA TGTGCCATCATTGATGGGGTCGGGGTTCAAGAGACCCAGTACCTC. Translating it yields CAIIDGVGVQETQYL.

This clone was observed at least ten times. CDR3 sequence reads: CASSLNIADTDTQYF. In DNA, the CDR3 is TGTGCCAGCAGCTTAAATATCGCGGACACAGATACGCAGTATTTT. This chain uses TRBV11-2 with TRBJ2-3, with D hard to call. The CDR3 totals 15 residues. Germline V gene data show CDR1 as SGHAT and CDR2 as FQNNGV. V was shortened by 2 bases and J by 2 bases, with 11 bases between the two germline ends.

A few counts support this clone. A much larger clone differs by one base, so this may be a read error. The CDR3 loop reads CASSGVSGRSSQETQYF. The CDR3 nucleotides are TGTGCCAGCAGTGGAGTGAGCGGGAGGTCGTCCCAAGAGACCCAGTACTTC. This chain uses TRBV2 with TRBJ2-5, with 9 bases lining up with TRBD2. J lost 1 base, V lost 4 bases, and 10 bases had no gene match. CDR3 size: 17 residues. CDR1 and CDR2 from the germline V gene are SNHLY and FYNNEI.